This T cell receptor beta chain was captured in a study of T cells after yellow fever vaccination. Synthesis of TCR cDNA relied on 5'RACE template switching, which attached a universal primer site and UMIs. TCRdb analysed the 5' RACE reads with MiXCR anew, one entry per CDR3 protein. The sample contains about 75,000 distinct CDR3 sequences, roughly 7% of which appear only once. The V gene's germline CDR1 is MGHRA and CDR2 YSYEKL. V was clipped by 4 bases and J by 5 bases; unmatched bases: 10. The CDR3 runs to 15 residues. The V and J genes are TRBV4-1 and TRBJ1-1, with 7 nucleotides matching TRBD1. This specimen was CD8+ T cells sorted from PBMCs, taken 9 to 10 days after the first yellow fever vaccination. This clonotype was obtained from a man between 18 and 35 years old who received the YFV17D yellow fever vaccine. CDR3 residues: CASSLLRQGATEAFF. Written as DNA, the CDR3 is TGCGCCAGCAGCCTCCTGAGACAGGGTGCAACTGAAGCTTTCTTT.